The present entry profiles one T cell receptor (beta chain) with its context. Antigen specificity is unknown. This sample is part of a study of spatial heterogeneity in lung cancer. About the research overall: When available, follow-up PBMC samples taken a median of about two years after resection were sequenced. Study-wide findings and caveats: Tumor TCRs that were ubiquitous and expanded showed up in blood more at resection than follow-up.

Time point here: blood at routine non-recurrence follow-up after resection. Sequencing covered unsorted whole RNA taken from tumor, nontumor lung or frozen PBMC. The CDR3 has 14 amino acids. CDR1 is DFQATT, CDR2 SNEGSKA, per germline (reference sequence). The trim removed 5 bases at V and 4 bases at J, leaving 9 bases unmatched. TCRdb itself ran the 5' RACE reads through MiXCR, one entry per CDR3 protein. The sample includes tens of thousands of distinct CDR3 sequences, 9% to 10% of them seen just once. The chain joins TRBV20-1 to TRBJ1-1; 8 bases align to TRBD1. This sequence was found in a male donor with early-stage non-small cell lung cancer. This specimen was PBMCs, taken at follow-up. As DNA, the CDR3 is TGCAGTGCTTTTGACTGGACAGGGACCACTGAAGCTTTCTTT. It encodes CSAFDWTGTTEAFF.